The clone carrying this TCR beta chain was counted only a few times. Its target is unknown. These data come from a study of molecular identifiers for immune sequencing clone quantification. About the study: Four of five RNA aliquots from around 20,000 or 100,000 naive CD8 T cells were sequenced.

In preparing bulk TCR libraries, previously described methods and listed TCR primers were used. TCRdb recomputed calls from the PCR reads with MiXCR, one row per CDR3 protein. The data show approximately 670,000 distinct CDR3 sequences, just under 20% seen once. Study-wide points: Among more than 850,000 naive cells, spiked Jurkat TCR RNA from a single cell was reportedly detectable.

CDR1 and CDR2 from the germline V gene are KGHSH and LQKENI. The CDR3 contains 15 residues. J gave up 3 bases and V 4 bases, and 5 bases lay outside the gene matches. The genes are TRBV18 and TRBJ1-2; 10 nucleotides align to TRBD1. Sequences were obtained from naive CD8+ T cells from blood, with Jurkat cell RNA spiked in. Subset specified: FACS-sorted CD8+CD4-CCR7+CD45RA+ naive T cells. The source is a human donor in good health. Some libraries in this study had Jurkat cell RNA spiked in. CDR3 sequence: CASSRPGQGYYGYTF. CDR3 sequence (DNA): TGTGCCAGCTCACGTCCGGGACAGGGGTACTATGGCTACACCTTC.